These T cell receptor beta chains were read from a single sample in a study of graft-versus-host responses after intestinal transplantation. Repertoires were generated with immunoSEQ multiplex PCR, while TCRdb's copy carries only in-frame clones and drops some. The sample holds thousands of clones; roughly 74% are singletons and the top ten take over 9%. The starting material was ileum tissue, obtained roughly 5 and 7 days after intestinal transplantation. These receptors originate from a human patient who received an intestinal transplant, so some T cells may come from the graft donor. Each CDR3 is given without its conserved first and last residue.

14	TRBV11-2	TRBJ1-1	ASSLGLGGRNTEAF
14	TRBV6-1	TRBJ2-1	ASSDLAGASYNEQF
13	TRBV9	TRBJ2-3	ASSVGLAGTDTQY
13	TRBV27	TRBJ2-6	ASSLSISGANVLT
14	TRBV18	TRBJ2-3	ASSPPAGAPTDTQY
11	TRBV4-1	TRBJ2-3	ASSVPAADTQY
16	TRBV27	TRBJ2-7	ASSLVGQGSGSSYEQY
11	TRBV5-1	TRBJ2-1	ASSDRVYNEQF
13	TRBV25-1	TRBJ2-7	ASGEQGGSSYEQY
14	TRBV6-5	TRBJ2-1	ASSYSTGGSYNEQF